This record concerns one T cell receptor beta chain sequence. Its antigen remains unknown. A universal primer site was incorporated via template switching, and the cDNA contained unique molecular identifiers. TCRdb reanalysed the 5' RACE reads using MiXCR and keeps one entry per CDR3 protein. The table includes under 500,000 distinct CDR3 sequences, roughly an eighth detected once. These data come from a study of identical twins. The study, taken as a whole, reports: Conclusions were based on cross-sectional statistical analysis, without following the same donors. Zero-insertion analyses were open to partial confounding by invariant MAIT and iNKT cells.

A further study also used this sample, focusing on yellow fever vaccine responses in identical twins.

The clonotype was recovered from a young woman in good health. Sequencing was done on a sample of CD4+ T cells sorted from blood.

The CDR3 protein is CASSLAIQAIPHNEQFF. Written as DNA, the CDR3 is TGTGCCAGCAGTTTAGCGATACAGGCGATACCTCACAATGAGCAGTTCTTC. This chain connects TRBV12-3 or TRBV12-4 to TRBJ2-1, with D maybe TRBD1 (5 bases). The CDR3 sequence is 17 residues long. Deletions cut 0 bases from V and 5 bases from J, with 17 bases between.